Included here is one T cell receptor beta chain sequence, with context. Its antigen is currently not known. At one boundary the junction diverges from the germline segment, which might be a read error. The sample has other DNA sequences that encode this CDR3 too. This sample stems from a study of graft-versus-host responses after intestinal transplantation (dated by TCRdb to the early 2020s). Regarding the complete study: Multivisceral, liver-intestinal, or isolated intestinal transplants were received by the recipients. Every recipient was given anti-thymocyte globulin induction, then maintenance tacrolimus and steroids for approximately 3 years. After intestinal transplantation, graft-versus-host and host-versus-graft alloreactive T cell clones were followed in the graft, circulation and bone marrow using bulk TCR-beta CDR3 sequencing. Alloreactive clones were identified by sequencing pre-transplant mixed lymphocyte reaction products and comparing these products with unstimulated pre-transplant donor and recipient T cells. A cohort of roughly 25 intestinal transplant recipients, including one retransplant, was enrolled, and 3 patients lacking pretransplant specimens were excluded. Donor T cell macrochimerism was defined as a peak of at least 4% donor T cells among recipient peripheral blood mononuclear cells. Rather than being sequenced by the commercial service, samples from three later patients were sequenced in-house on an Illumina MiSeq and processed with MiXCR. Overall results and qualifications from the work: Early after transplant, peak levels of circulating GvH clones were associated with declines in HvG clones. Conclusions were limited by the relatively low number and heterogeneity of intestinal transplant patients. GvH clones were detected in recipient bone marrow, and some of these GvH clones were observed earlier in ileal mucosa or blood, consistent with an intestinal mucosal origin. Patients with donor T cell macrochimerism had high GvH to HvG T cell clonal ratios in their allografts.

The meaning of the sample's time point label: cells obtained before transplantation from donor or recipient. CD3+CD4+ and CD3+CD8+ populations were FACS-sorted from unstimulated pre-transplant donor and recipient cells taken from spleen or lymph nodes. The CDR3, cysteine through phenylalanine, is 18 amino acids long. Just CDR3 DNA is preserved here, 54 bases in frame from base 1. CDR1 and CDR2 are read off the germline V gene as SGHDT and YYEEEE. The method was the immunoSEQ multiplex PCR assay. In most patients, genomic DNA was isolated using the Qiagen DNeasy Blood and Tissue Kit and sent frozen to Adaptive Biotechnologies for TCR sequencing. High-throughput TCR-beta CDR3 sequencing of genomic DNA from most patients was performed by Adaptive Biotechnologies. As for the original processing: Adaptive's ImmunoSEQ software was the source of the TCR sequencing data for about 17 patients, while three other patients were processed with MiXCR and VDJtools. CD4 versus CD8 sorting errors were corrected by removing sequences found in both subsets at a frequency ratio below 5:1. CDR3 nucleotide sequences shared between donor and recipient were removed because their origin could not be assigned. To count as alloreactive, a clone needed at least 2-fold expansion over unstimulated cells and a minimum CFSE-low frequency of 0.002% (template counts) or 0.001% (read counts). Clones detected in sequenced pre-transplant spleen, lymph node, or MLR CFSE-low populations of the donor or recipient were defined as mappable. Cumulative frequency of alloreactive clones was calculated as a percentage of all sequences weighted by copy number. TCRdb carries this immuneACCESS record with in-frame sequences only. Its versions omit some clonotypes, under half of them owing to an unresolved V gene in the studies checked, with the rest unexplained. That table supplies the V and J calls and clone size; D and trimming were determined from the DNA. This sample has approximately 50,000 clones in its table, and approximately 84% of those were observed once. About 0.42% of the sample rests with the top ten.

The source was unstimulated CD4+ T cells sorted from spleen or lymph node cells, collected before transplant. Rearrangement joined TRBV5-6 to TRBJ1-3, and the D gene may be TRBD1, 6 bases matching. This TCR was recovered from a human donor who was the organ donor for an intestinal transplant. The nucleotide sequence is given as TGTGCCAGCAGCTTGCTATCTGAGGGACAACGGCCTGGGAACACCATATATTTT. This codes for CASSLLSEGQRPGNTIYF.